The source of this T cell receptor (beta chain) is a study of graft-versus-host responses after intestinal transplantation. Germline CDR1 and CDR2: LNHDA and SQIVND (reference sequence). With 6 bases clipped from V and 0 bases from J, the junction kept 9 bases outside the gene matches. There are 17 residues in the CDR3. Findings and caveats of the study: With peak circulating GvH clone levels came an association with early post-transplant HvG declines.

The table came from immunoSEQ multiplex PCR; TCRdb's copy has only in-frame clones and leaves some out. The top ten hold nearly 0.5% of the sample, which has some 93,000 clones, 90% to 95% seen once. This clone was counted once. What it binds is not known. J is TRBJ2-2 and V is TRBV19; 8 bases align to TRBD2. This sample comprised unstimulated CD8+ T cells sorted from spleen or lymph node cells, obtained before intestinal transplant. The receptor was isolated from a human donor who received an intestinal transplant. CDR3 sequence (DNA): TGTGCCAGTAGGATTTGGCGGGGGGCCTCGAACACCGGGGAGCTGTTTTTT. It translates to CASRIWRGASNTGELFF.